These 32 T cell receptor beta chains came from one sample sequenced in a study of cytomegalovirus exposure and HLA in healthy donors. It was with 60 Vbeta and 13 Jbeta primers that the PCR ran. Clones were sequenced by immunoSEQ multiplex PCR, and TCRdb holds only the in-frame ones, with some missing. Seen here are some 190,000 clones, roughly 88% observed once, and the top ten hold approximately 1.3%. The sample taken for sequencing was PBMCs. The receptors shown here come from a boy younger than 10 in good health and CMV-seronegative.

The chain joins TRBV7-6 to TRBJ2-2; D is ambiguous. Germline CDR1 reads SGHVS; CDR2 reads FNYEAQ. V was shortened by 6 bases and J by 2 bases, with 4 bases between the two germline ends. The length of the CDR3 is 12 residues. The CDR3 sequence: CASSTNTGELFF. CDR3 DNA: TGTGCCAGCAGTACTAACACCGGGGAGCTGTTTTTT.

The chain employs TRBV6-6 and TRBJ2-7; a weak D match, TRBD2 (5 bases). Trimming removed 6 bases from V and 0 bases from J, with 18 bases in between. The CDR3 is 16 residues long. Germline lookup yields CDR1 MNHNY and CDR2 SVGAGI (reference sequence). In nucleotides, the CDR3 is TGTGCCAGCAGCCTTAAGTCGGGCGGGCGCTCCTACGAGCAGTACTTC. Amino acids: CASSLKSGGRSYEQYF.

V gene TRBV27 combines with J gene TRBJ2-2, with D perhaps TRBD1 (5 bases). This CDR3 has 15 amino acids. The V gene lost 2 bases and the J gene lost 5 bases, with 12 bases spanning the gap. Germline V gene lookup returns CDR1 MNHEY and CDR2 SMNVEV (reference sequence). CDR3 bases: TGTGCCAGCAGTTTACAAAGTCAGGGAACCGGGGAGCTGTTTTTT. Translated: CASSLQSQGTGELFF.

This chain connects TRBV21-1 to TRBJ1-2; the DNA was not compared with TRBD1, the D call given in the table. TRBV21-1 is a recognized pseudogene. The CDR3 spans 13 residues. For the CDR3, the DNA is TGTGCCAGCAGCAAAGGACACCGCCAGGGCTACACCTTC. This sequence encodes CASSKGHRQGYTF.

The chain uses TRBV4-1 and TRBJ1-4; 7 bases fit TRBD1. V dropped 4 bases and J dropped 5; count of bases not matched to a gene: 7. CDR1 and CDR2 from the germline V gene are MGHRA and YSYEKL. The CDR3 is 15 amino acids. Here the CDR3 DNA reads TGCGCCAGCAGCCCAACAGGGGACTTCAATGAAAAACTGTTTTTT. Amino acid sequence: CASSPTGDFNEKLFF.

This clone occurred a few times. This rearrangement joins TRBV29-1 to TRBJ1-2, with 9 bases lining up with TRBD1. This CDR3 is 13 amino acids long. CDR1 SQVTM and CDR2 ANQGSEA come from the germline V gene. V lost 5 bases to trimming and J lost 7 bases; unmatched junction nucleotides: 8. The CDR3 DNA reads TGCAGCGTTATCCGGGACAGGGAGGGTGGCTACACCTTC. Protein sequence: CSVIRDREGGYTF.

The chain couples TRBV7-2 to TRBJ1-5, with D tentatively TRBD1 (5 bases). CDR3 length: 14 residues. The V end was cut by 2 bases, the J end by 4 bases, with 9 bases between. Germline CDR1 SGHTA, CDR2 FQGNSA. The CDR3 region has the DNA TGTGCCAGCAGCTTATCGGAGGGGAATCAGCCCCAGCATTTT. Translation gives CASSLSEGNQPQHF.

This rearrangement joins TRBV7-2 to TRBJ2-7; D is possibly TRBD1 (5 bases). Germline V gene data show CDR1 as SGHTA and CDR2 as FQGNSA. Trimming removed 5 bases from V and 3 bases from J, with 11 bases in between. The CDR3 contains 13 residues. For the CDR3, the DNA is TGTGCCAGCAGCCCATATAGGGGCTACGAGCAGTACTTC. It is translated as CASSPYRGYEQYF.

V and J are TRBV20-1 and TRBJ2-2; 10 bases align to TRBD2. Germline CDR1 DFQATT, CDR2 SNEGSKA (reference sequence). This CDR3 region has 11 residues. The DNA of the CDR3 is TGCAGCCTAGCGGGGGCCGGGGAGCTGTTTTTT. Translating gives CSLAGAGELFF.

The V and J genes are TRBV27 and TRBJ2-7; 9 positions match TRBD2. The V segment lost 5 bases and the J segment 3 bases; nucleotides outside the gene matches: 5. Germline V gene data show CDR1 as MNHEY and CDR2 as SMNVEV (reference sequence). There are 14 residues in the CDR3. CDR3 DNA sequence: TGTGCCAGCAGTCGTAGCGGGGGACTCTACGAGCAGTACTTC. It encodes CASSRSGGLYEQYF.

The CDR3 sequence is CASSRRGAAPEQFF. The CDR3 DNA sequence: TGTGCCAGCAGCCGGCGGGGGGCCGCCCCTGAGCAGTTCTTC. The J gene is TRBJ2-1, the V gene TRBV11-3; 8 nucleotides line up with TRBD2. V lost 5 bases and J lost 9; bases outside the gene matches: 9. The CDR3 contains 14 residues. Germline V gene data show CDR1 as SGHNT and CDR2 as YENEEA.

The V call is TRBV18, the J call TRBJ1-2, with 9 bases identical to TRBD1. The CDR3 spans 15 residues. The junction had 4 bases not matched to a gene; V was cut back by 2 bases and J by 3 bases. Germline lookup yields CDR1 KGHSH and CDR2 LQKENI. CDR3 amino acids: CASSPRQGVYYGYTF. CDR3 DNA sequence: TGTGCCAGCTCACCAAGACAGGGGGTCTACTATGGCTACACCTTC.

CDR3 DNA: TGTGCCAGCAGCTTGTTAGCGGGGCGGGAGTACTTC. Translation gives CASSLLAGREYF. The chain uses TRBV5-4 and TRBJ2-5; TRBD2 aligns across 8 bases. Germline CDR1 is SGHNT and CDR2 is YYREEE (reference sequence). This CDR3 has 12 amino acids. V was pared by 1 base and J by 12 bases, with 5 bases of the junction left unmatched. Complete variable domain (other parts from reference TRBV5-4 and TRBJ2-5): ETGVTQSPTHLIKTRGQQVTLRCSSQSGHNTVSWYQQALGQGPQFIFQYYREEENGRGNFPPRFSGLQFPNYSSELNVNALELDDSALYLCASSLLAGREYFGPGTRLLVL.

The chain recombines TRBV9 with TRBJ2-2; D is possibly TRBD1 (5 bases). The length of the CDR3 is 14 residues. Trimming left V 3 bases short and J 0 bases short, with 6 bases between. Germline loops: CDR1 SGDLS, CDR2 YYNGEE. In DNA, the CDR3 is TGTGCCAGCAGCGGGGGCCCGAACACCGGGGAGCTGTTTTTT. Translating it yields CASSGGPNTGELFF.

The chain couples TRBV27 to TRBJ2-1; 14 bases align to TRBD2. This CDR3 spans 17 amino acids. Germline loops: CDR1 MNHEY, CDR2 SMNVEV (reference sequence). The J segment lost 6 bases and the V segment lost 3 bases, leaving 7 bases of the junction unmatched. This CDR3 reads CASSLLGLAGGSNEQFF. DNA for the CDR3: TGTGCCAGCAGTTTGTTAGGACTAGCGGGAGGAAGCAATGAGCAGTTCTTC.

The genes are TRBV7-9 and TRBJ1-1; D gene unclear. The CDR3 spans 14 residues. The germline V and J ends were trimmed by 1 base and 0 bases, with 6 bases remaining between them. Germline loops: CDR1 SEHNR, CDR2 FQNEAQ (reference sequence). Here the CDR3 reads CASSLGHMNTEAFF. DNA for the CDR3: TGTGCCAGCAGCTTAGGGCACATGAACACTGAAGCTTTCTTT.

The rearrangement joins TRBV30 to TRBJ2-1; perhaps TRBD2 as D (5 bases). CDR3 length: 12 amino acids. The V end lost 2 bases, the J end lost 4 bases, and 6 bases lay between the germline ends. CDR1 is GTSNPN and CDR2 is SVGIG in the germline V gene (reference sequence). In DNA form, the CDR3 reads TGTGCCTGGAGTCGCGGGTACAATGAGCAGTTCTTC. The encoded protein is CAWSRGYNEQFF.

The chain joins TRBV9 to TRBJ1-2; 7 bases are a match to TRBD1. Germline CDR1 reads SGDLS; CDR2 reads YYNGEE. The ends lost 0 bases at V and 6 bases at J; junction bases unmatched: 5. The CDR3 spans 14 residues. CDR3 in DNA: TGTGCCAGCAGCGTAGAAGGGGGCGCGGATGGCTACACCTTC. This gives the protein CASSVEGGADGYTF.

The chain is built from TRBV19 and TRBJ1-1; 7 positions match TRBD1. J was trimmed by 0 bases and V by 5 bases; bases with no gene match: 9. Germline CDR1 reads LNHDA; CDR2 reads SQIVND (reference sequence). The CDR3 consists of 16 residues. CDR3 in DNA: TGTGCCAGTAGTGCTAAAACAGGGGTAGTGAACACTGAAGCTTTCTTT. It specifies CASSAKTGVVNTEAFF.

This clone has only a few counts. V gene TRBV2 combines with J gene TRBJ2-7; D is ambiguous. The CDR3 runs 13 residues. Germline V CDR1 and CDR2: SNHLY, FYNNEI. V lost 6 bases to trimming and J lost 2 bases, with 11 bases between them. The CDR3 nucleotides are TGTGCCAGCAGAAATACATGGGCCTACGAGCAGTACGTC. Translation gives CASRNTWAYEQYV.

The chain employs TRBV30 and TRBJ1-4, with TRBD1 as a possible D gene (5 bases). The CDR3 totals 13 residues. Trimming shortened V by 2 bases and J by 5 bases, and 9 bases separated the two germline ends. CDR1 and CDR2 from the germline V gene are GTSNPN and SVGIG (reference sequence). The CDR3 DNA follows: TGTGCCTGGAGTCCCGGGGGGAATGAAAAACTGTTTTTT. This codes for CAWSPGGNEKLFF.

The chain couples TRBV10-1 to TRBJ2-1, with 8 bases fitting TRBD2. From germline, CDR1 is WNHNN and CDR2 SYGVQD (reference sequence). Germline trimming cut 7 bases from V and 3 bases from J; bases unmatched to any gene: 8. The CDR3 is 15 residues long. CDR3 amino acids: CASMVAGGRYNEQFF. The CDR3 coding sequence is TGCGCCAGCATGGTCGCGGGAGGTCGCTACAATGAGCAGTTCTTC.

This chain joins TRBV9 and TRBJ2-3, with a possible D match to TRBD2 (5 bases). Deletions cut 0 bases from V and 0 bases from J, with 8 bases between. The CDR3 has 15 amino acids. Germline V gene data show CDR1 as SGDLS and CDR2 as YYNGEE. The CDR3 sequence is CASSVDGGSTDTQYF. For the CDR3, the DNA is TGTGCCAGCAGCGTAGATGGCGGGAGCACAGATACGCAGTATTTT.

The rearrangement links TRBV5-1 to TRBJ1-2, with 8 bases aligning to TRBD1. Germline CDR1 is SGHRS and CDR2 is YFSETQ. The ends lost 3 bases at V and 8 bases at J; junction bases unmatched: 12. The CDR3 has 15 residues. CDR3 amino acids: CASSSTGGGNGGYTF. The DNA of the CDR3 is TGCGCCAGCAGCTCCACAGGGGGGGGTAATGGCGGCTACACCTTC.

The chain couples TRBV4-3 to TRBJ1-2; 11 nucleotides align to TRBD1. Looked up from germline, CDR1 is LGHNA and CDR2 is YSLEER. J was trimmed by 4 bases and V by 3 bases; bases with no gene match: 1. The CDR3 is 14 amino acids. CDR3 residues: CASSQGTGGYGYTF. CDR3 DNA sequence: TGCGCCAGCAGCCAGGGGACAGGGGGCTATGGCTACACCTTC.

The chain uses TRBV7-8 and TRBJ1-2; tentatively, D is TRBD1 (6 bases). The CDR3 sequence is 13 residues long. Trimming shortened V by 5 bases and J by 7 bases, and 14 bases separated the two germline ends. CDR1 and CDR2 from the germline V gene are SGHVS and FQNEAQ. CDR3 in amino acids: CASSQRGRGGYTF. CDR3 nucleotide sequence: TGTGCCAGCAGCCAGAGGGGCAGGGGTGGCTACACCTTC.

This clone turned up a few times. The gene calls are TRBV15 and TRBJ1-2, with TRBD1 identical over 7 bases. This CDR3 spans 15 amino acids. The germline V gene has CDR1 LNHNV and CDR2 YYDKDF (reference sequence). V was pared by 3 bases and J by 5 bases, with 9 bases of the junction left unmatched. CDR3 DNA: TGTGCCACCAGCAGCGACAAGGGACAGTCTTATGGCTACACCTTC. The encoded protein is CATSSDKGQSYGYTF.

This clone was detected only a few times. The gene calls are TRBV30 and TRBJ2-2; TRBD1 agrees at 8 bases. The CDR3 sequence is 15 residues long. The germline CDR1 and CDR2 sequences are GTSNPN and SVGIG (reference sequence). Trimming removed 8 bases from V and 2 bases from J; junction bases left unmatched: 10. The CDR3, as DNA: TGTGCCGGAAACGGACAGGGAATAAACACCGGGGAGCTGTTTTTT. It specifies CAGNGQGINTGELFF.

In its sample, this clone was seen once. This sequence joins TRBV5-5 and TRBJ2-2, with D possibly matching TRBD1 (6 bases). The CDR3 covers 13 residues. Germline V gene data show CDR1 as SGHKS and CDR2 as YYEKEE (reference sequence). V lost 6 bases and J lost 5, with 11 bases in between. CDR3 residues: CASNPGATGELFF. Written as DNA, the CDR3 is TGTGCCAGCAACCCAGGGGCAACCGGGGAGCTGTTTTTT.

The CDR3 nucleotides read TGTGCCAGCAGCCCCCTGACAGGGTTGAACACTGAAGCTTTCTTT. Its protein product is CASSPLTGLNTEAFF. This chain joins TRBV7-9 and TRBJ1-1; 7 bases match TRBD1. Germline assignment: CDR1 SEHNR and CDR2 FQNEAQ (reference sequence). The V gene end was trimmed by 5 bases and the J gene end by 0 bases; junction bases not matched to a gene: 6. The CDR3 length is 15 residues. The full variable domain, in which reference TRBV7-9 and TRBJ1-1 provide the parts outside the CDR3, is DTGVSQNPRHKITKRGQNVTFRCDPISEHNRLYWYRQTLGQGPEFLTYFQNEAQLEKSRLLSDRFSAERPKGSFSTLEIQRTEQGDSAMYLCASSPLTGLNTEAFFGQGTRLTVV.

This clone showed up just a few times. This rearrangement joins TRBV5-4 to TRBJ2-2; 9 positions agree with TRBD2. Looked up from germline, CDR1 is SGHNT and CDR2 is YYREEE (reference sequence). The V and J ends lost 1 base and 2 bases, in that order; junction bases with no gene match: 3. The CDR3 consists of 16 residues. Here the CDR3 reads CASSLRAGGNTGELFF. CDR3 sequence (DNA): TGTGCCAGCAGCTTGAGAGCGGGGGGTAACACCGGGGAGCTGTTTTTT.

This clone qualifies as medium-sized (0.01 to 0.1%). This rearrangement joins TRBV7-9 to TRBJ1-6; D gene ambiguous. Germline CDR1 SEHNR, CDR2 FQNEAQ (reference sequence). The CDR3 length is 14 residues. Trimming pared 5 bases from V and 5 bases from J, leaving 10 bases between. In nucleotides, the CDR3 is TGTGCCAGCAGCCCGGACGGGGATAATTCACCCCTCCACTTT. Encoded protein: CASSPDGDNSPLHF.